This is a list of T cell receptor beta chains from one sample in a study of identical twins. Using its own MiXCR run on the 5' RACE reads, TCRdb lists one record per CDR3 protein. The repertoire holds some 900,000 distinct CDR3 sequences, 12% seen once, with roughly 1.6% in the top ten. This same sample was also part of a study on yellow fever vaccine responses in identical twins.

The source material was PBMCs. The receptor source for this set is a woman between 18 and 29 years old in good health. Both conserved end residues are part of each CDR3. The D gene is left open where the match is weak. The size entry is marked missing in some rows and otherwise reads once, few, many or a size class.

cdr3_aa cdr3_nt clone_size v_call d_call j_call
CASSIAYEQYF TGTGCCAGCAGTATTGCCTACGAGCAGTACTTC many TRBV4-2 NA TRBJ2-7
CASSFSGGTYEQYF TGTGCCAGCAGCTTTTCGGGGGGAACCTACGAGCAGTACTTC NA TRBV11-3 TRBD2 TRBJ2-7
CASSFRTVGYTEAFF TGTGCCAGCAGTTTCAGGACAGTGGGGTACACTGAAGCTTTCTTT NA TRBV27 NA TRBJ1-1
CASSRDRFRTEAFF TGTGCCAGCAGCAGGGACAGGTTCAGGACTGAAGCTTTCTTT NA TRBV5-5 TRBD1 TRBJ1-1
CASSQAGEFSYEQYF TGTGCCAGCAGCCAAGCGGGCGAATTCTCCTACGAGCAGTACTTC few TRBV3-1 NA TRBJ2-7
CSARDKLAKKETQYF TGCAGTGCTAGAGATAAACTAGCCAAAAAAGAGACCCAGTACTTC few TRBV20-1 NA TRBJ2-5
CSARGGPTGELFF TGCAGTGCTAGAGGCGGACCCACCGGGGAGCTGTTTTTT many TRBV20-1 NA TRBJ2-2
CASSLTGLGETQYF TGTGCCAGCAGTTTAACAGGTTTAGGAGAGACCCAGTACTTC few TRBV27 NA TRBJ2-5
CASSLGRRSANTGELFF TGTGCCAGCAGTTTAGGGCGGAGAAGCGCAAACACCGGGGAGCTGTTTTTT NA TRBV12-3/TRBV12-4 NA TRBJ2-2
CSLGAHQETQYF TGCAGCCTGGGGGCCCACCAAGAGACCCAGTACTTC NA TRBV20-1 NA TRBJ2-5
CATRASGKAYNEQFF TGTGCCACCAGAGCATCCGGCAAGGCCTACAATGAGCAGTTCTTC many TRBV24-1 NA TRBJ2-1
CSAPSKSSYNEQFF TGCAGTGCTCCCTCTAAGAGCTCCTACAATGAGCAGTTCTTC NA TRBV20-1 NA TRBJ2-1
CASSGTREGWQETQYF TGTGCCAGCAGTGGTACGAGAGAGGGGTGGCAAGAGACCCAGTACTTC few TRBV2 NA TRBJ2-5
CASSFQGGARYEQFF TGTGCCAGCAGCTTCCAGGGGGGGGCTCGCTATGAGCAGTTCTTC many TRBV7-8 NA TRBJ2-1
CASSLVGTANTGELFF TGCGCCAGCAGCTTGGTCGGGACAGCAAACACCGGGGAGCTGTTTTTT many TRBV5-1 TRBD1 TRBJ2-2
CASSFRQGRDEQYF TGCGCCAGCAGCTTCCGACAGGGCAGGGACGAGCAGTACTTC many TRBV5-1 TRBD1 TRBJ2-7
CASSELGGETQYF TGTGCCAGCAGTGAATTGGGGGGGGAGACCCAGTACTTC few TRBV25-1 TRBD2 TRBJ2-5
CASSLARVAGEYEQYF TGTGCCAGCAGCTTAGCGAGGGTAGCGGGAGAGTACGAGCAGTACTTC many TRBV7-8 TRBD2 TRBJ2-7
CASRWGGSTHTQYF TGTGCCAGCAGATGGGGGGGGAGCACACATACGCAGTATTTT once TRBV7-8 TRBD2 TRBJ2-3
CASSQTSGRSYEQYF TGTGCCAGCAGCCAGACTAGCGGGAGGTCCTACGAGCAGTACTTC many TRBV14 TRBD2 TRBJ2-7
CASSLAPRAAVGKNIQYF TGTGCCAGCAGCTTGGCCCCGAGGGCCGCCGTGGGCAAAAACATTCAGTACTTC NA TRBV5-4 NA TRBJ2-4
CASSLAGQNSEAFF TGTGCCAGCAGCTTAGCGGGACAGAACTCTGAAGCTTTCTTT many TRBV7-9 TRBD1 TRBJ1-1
CASSVQGSPTDTQYF TGTGCCAGCAGCGTACAGGGGTCCCCTACAGATACGCAGTATTTT NA TRBV9 NA TRBJ2-3
CASGGLVGHNEQFF TGCGCCAGCGGCGGACTAGTTGGCCACAATGAGCAGTTCTTC few TRBV5-1 TRBD2 TRBJ2-1
CASTSGGGTQYF TGTGCCAGCACGAGCGGGGGGGGGACCCAGTACTTC few TRBV12-3/TRBV12-4 TRBD2 TRBJ2-5
CASSVAGSNSPLHF TGTGCCAGCAGCGTAGCAGGGTCAAATTCACCCCTCCACTTT NA TRBV9 NA TRBJ1-6